This T cell receptor (beta chain) was sequenced during a study of breast tumors, draining lymph nodes, adjacent tissues listed by TCRdb under 2016. Study-wide context: TCR beta repertoires were compared across tumor, adjacent nontumor tissue and axillary lymph nodes obtained from breast cancer patients. The study was designed to assess the relationships and possible T-cell exchange between tumor, surrounding tissue and draining lymph node repertoires in human breast cancer. The full study reports these points: The data were judged consistent with most tumor T cells deriving from the lymph node and then expanding within tumor tissue. The study presented the conclusion that tumor T cells originate in lymph nodes as consistent with a hypothesis, not as something directly demonstrated. Tumor T-cell repertoires showed less diversity than lymph node repertoires and more diversity than nontumor tissue repertoires, and tumor T-cell repertoires showed preferential V and J gene usage. Tumor and nontumor tissue repertoires were significantly more similar in luminal-like than in basal-like breast cancer.

The V and J ends are trimmed by 3 bases and 2 bases, leaving 12 bases between them. The CDR3 starts with the cysteine, ends with the phenylalanine, and has 15 residues. Only the CDR3 part of the read is kept: 45 bases, read in frame from the first base. CDR1 and CDR2 are read off the germline V gene as SGHTA and FQGNSA. Lymph node samples came from the axillary draining lymph nodes of breast cancer patients. Instrument on record: Illumina HiSeq 2000. TCR beta chain libraries were generated through multiplex PCR amplification. The amplified TCR beta chain products were analyzed by high-throughput sequencing. The raw public data were reprocessed by TCRdb itself: fastp quality trimming at Q25, MiXCR clonotype calling, in-frame beta chains only. One record per CDR3 amino acid sequence lists the most common genes and DNA. The sample contains roughly 130,000 distinct CDR3 sequences, just under 20% of them found a single time. The ten largest make up 3.5% to 4.5% of the sample.

There are many counts of this clonotype. Its specific antigen is unknown. Within one base of it there is no much larger clone, and no base qualities were kept. The chain joins TRBV7-2 to TRBJ2-3; no D segment can be confidently identified. The specimen was axillary lymph node tissue. This receptor was taken from a female donor with breast cancer. Some clones in this sample may be carry-over from other donors' samples. The bases read TGTGCCAGCAGCTTCCTGGGAACTAACACAGATACGCAGTATTTT. It is translated as CASSFLGTNTDTQYF.